The rows below give T cell receptor beta chains drawn from one sample of a study of blood T cells in healthy people across ages. A single record per CDR3 protein comes from TCRdb applying MiXCR to the 5' RACE reads. The sample comprises 800,000 to 1,000,000 distinct CDR3 sequences, around 48% of which are singletons, and 13% rests with the top ten. Sequencing was carried out using blood. These receptors all come from a young man in good health. Each CDR3 is given with its conserved first and last residue. A D gene is named only where the DNA matches it firmly. The size entry is marked missing in some rows and otherwise reads once, few, many or a size class.

clone size: few
D gene: NA
V gene: TRBV9
J gene: TRBJ2-1
CDR3 protein: CASSVDPNNEQFF
CDR3 DNA: TGTGCCAGCAGCGTAGACCCTAACAATGAGCAGTTCTTC

clone size: NA
D gene: NA
V gene: TRBV20-1
J gene: TRBJ1-2
CDR3 protein: CSAEGPSASGYTF
CDR3 DNA: TGCAGTGCTGAGGGGCCCTCCGCGTCTGGCTACACCTTC

clone size: NA
D gene: NA
V gene: TRBV5-4
J gene: TRBJ2-7
CDR3 protein: CASSMPGKIDEQYF
CDR3 DNA: TGTGCCAGCAGCATGCCGGGAAAGATAGACGAGCAGTACTTC

clone size: few
D gene: TRBD1
V gene: TRBV6-5
J gene: TRBJ2-7
CDR3 protein: CASSWQGDRAYEQYF
CDR3 DNA: TGTGCCAGCAGCTGGCAAGGGGACAGAGCTTACGAGCAGTACTTC

clone size: NA
D gene: NA
V gene: TRBV20-1
J gene: TRBJ2-5
CDR3 protein: CSAPGIQETQYF
CDR3 DNA: TGCAGTGCCCCAGGGATTCAAGAGACCCAGTACTTC

clone size: few
D gene: NA
V gene: TRBV10-3
J gene: TRBJ2-3
CDR3 protein: CAGAGPESDTQYF
CDR3 DNA: TGTGCGGGGGCGGGGCCTGAATCAGATACGCAGTATTTT

clone size: NA
D gene: NA
V gene: TRBV7-3
J gene: TRBJ2-3
CDR3 protein: CASSFSGELTDTQYF
CDR3 DNA: TGTGCCAGCAGCTTTTCAGGGGAGTTGACAGATACGCAGTATTTT

clone size: NA
D gene: TRBD1
V gene: TRBV20-1
J gene: TRBJ1-1
CDR3 protein: CSARAGTGVNTEAFF
CDR3 DNA: TGCAGTGCTAGAGCGGGGACAGGGGTGAACACTGAAGCTTTCTTT

clone size: NA
D gene: NA
V gene: TRBV5-1
J gene: TRBJ2-3
CDR3 protein: CASSLAPPTDTQYF
CDR3 DNA: TGCGCCAGCAGCTTGGCCCCCCCGACAGATACGCAGTATTTT

clone size: many
D gene: NA
V gene: TRBV25-1
J gene: TRBJ1-5
CDR3 protein: CASSRVVGEPQHF
CDR3 DNA: TGTGCCAGCAGTCGAGTAGTTGGAGAGCCCCAGCATTTT

clone size: few
D gene: NA
V gene: TRBV6-6
J gene: TRBJ2-3
CDR3 protein: CASSKRDFTDTQYF
CDR3 DNA: TGTGCCAGCAGTAAACGGGACTTCACAGATACGCAGTATTTT

clone size: NA
D gene: NA
V gene: TRBV3-1
J gene: TRBJ1-2
CDR3 protein: CASSQDTGICTF
CDR3 DNA: TGTGCCAGCAGCCAAGATACGGGGATTTGCACCTTC

clone size: NA
D gene: TRBD1
V gene: TRBV6-5
J gene: TRBJ1-2
CDR3 protein: CASSVDRVDGYTF
CDR3 DNA: TGTGCCAGCAGTGTGGACAGGGTTGATGGCTACACCTTC

clone size: NA
D gene: TRBD1
V gene: TRBV6-5
J gene: TRBJ1-6
CDR3 protein: CASRSQGVGSPLHF
CDR3 DNA: TGTGCCAGCAGGTCCCAGGGGGTCGGGTCACCCCTCCACTTT

clone size: few
D gene: NA
V gene: TRBV5-1
J gene: TRBJ2-3
CDR3 protein: CASRRVSSTDTQYF
CDR3 DNA: TGCGCCAGCAGGCGGGTCTCTAGCACAGATACGCAGTATTTT

clone size: few
D gene: NA
V gene: TRBV4-3
J gene: TRBJ1-4
CDR3 protein: CASSQDRPEKLFF
CDR3 DNA: TGCGCCAGCAGCCAAGATAGGCCGGAAAAACTGTTTTTT

clone size: NA
D gene: NA
V gene: TRBV7-2
J gene: TRBJ2-1
CDR3 protein: CASSFLTGTEQFF
CDR3 DNA: TGTGCCAGCAGCTTCCTCACGGGGACTGAGCAGTTCTTC

clone size: NA
D gene: NA
V gene: TRBV28
J gene: TRBJ2-3
CDR3 protein: CASSNPGVGTDTQYF
CDR3 DNA: TGTGCCAGCAGCAACCCAGGGGTGGGGACAGATACGCAGTATTTT

clone size: NA
D gene: TRBD1
V gene: TRBV6-1
J gene: TRBJ1-5
CDR3 protein: CASSDGEQGYQPQHF
CDR3 DNA: TGTGCCAGCAGTGACGGGGAACAGGGGTATCAGCCCCAGCATTTT

clone size: NA
D gene: NA
V gene: TRBV2
J gene: TRBJ2-7
CDR3 protein: CASGQWSSYEQYF
CDR3 DNA: TGTGCCAGCGGACAGTGGAGCTCCTACGAGCAGTACTTC

clone size: NA
D gene: NA
V gene: TRBV6-6
J gene: TRBJ1-2
CDR3 protein: CASGEGTPSTF
CDR3 DNA: TGTGCCAGCGGGGAAGGGACTCCTTCCACCTTC

clone size: NA
D gene: NA
V gene: TRBV7-9
J gene: TRBJ2-1
CDR3 protein: CASSFKVDEQFF
CDR3 DNA: TGTGCCAGCAGCTTTAAGGTGGATGAGCAGTTCTTC

clone size: few
D gene: NA
V gene: TRBV6-2/TRBV6-3
J gene: TRBJ2-7
CDR3 protein: CASSWRYEQYF
CDR3 DNA: TGTGCCAGCAGTTGGCGCTACGAGCAGTACTTC

clone size: NA
D gene: TRBD2
V gene: TRBV18
J gene: TRBJ2-1
CDR3 protein: CASSPIWTSGGADEQFF
CDR3 DNA: TGTGCCAGCTCACCAATTTGGACTAGCGGGGGGGCAGATGAGCAGTTCTTC

clone size: NA
D gene: NA
V gene: TRBV6-5
J gene: TRBJ2-5
CDR3 protein: CASRGAGETQYF
CDR3 DNA: TGTGCCAGCAGAGGCGCAGGGGAGACCCAGTACTTC

clone size: few
D gene: NA
V gene: TRBV5-5
J gene: TRBJ1-5
CDR3 protein: CASSGGPPSQQPQHF
CDR3 DNA: TGTGCCAGCAGCGGCGGGCCCCCGAGCCAGCAGCCCCAGCATTTT

clone size: NA
D gene: NA
V gene: TRBV11-3
J gene: TRBJ1-2
CDR3 protein: CASSLGDTNYGYTF
CDR3 DNA: TGTGCCAGCAGCTTAGGCGACACCAACTATGGCTACACCTTC

clone size: NA
D gene: TRBD1
V gene: TRBV27
J gene: TRBJ1-5
CDR3 protein: CASSFDGTGPYSNQPQHF
CDR3 DNA: TGTGCCAGCAGTTTCGACGGGACAGGGCCTTATAGCAATCAGCCCCAGCATTTT

clone size: many
D gene: TRBD1
V gene: TRBV4-1
J gene: TRBJ2-7
CDR3 protein: CASSPSLTGLTYEQYF
CDR3 DNA: TGCGCCAGCAGCCCTTCCTTGACAGGGCTAACCTACGAGCAGTACTTC

clone size: few
D gene: NA
V gene: TRBV25-1
J gene: TRBJ1-2
CDR3 protein: CASSGPYPYGYTF
CDR3 DNA: TGTGCCAGCAGTGGCCCCTACCCCTATGGCTACACCTTC

clone size: NA
D gene: NA
V gene: TRBV3-1
J gene: TRBJ1-1
CDR3 protein: CASSQAGLTNTEAFF
CDR3 DNA: TGTGCCAGCAGCCAAGCCGGACTGACGAACACTGAAGCTTTCTTT

clone size: NA
D gene: TRBD1
V gene: TRBV4-3
J gene: TRBJ2-3
CDR3 protein: CASSRMGQRTDTQYF
CDR3 DNA: TGCGCCAGCAGCCGAATGGGACAGAGAACAGATACGCAGTATTTT

clone size: once
D gene: NA
V gene: TRBV3-1
J gene: TRBJ2-7
CDR3 protein: CASSYYRDRGNYEQYF
CDR3 DNA: TGTGCCAGCAGCTATTACAGGGATAGGGGCAACTACGAGCAGTACTTC

clone size: once
D gene: NA
V gene: TRBV20-1
J gene: TRBJ1-1
CDR3 protein: CSARAIGGKTEAFF
CDR3 DNA: TGCAGTGCTAGAGCTATAGGGGGGAAGACTGAAGCTTTCTTT

clone size: few
D gene: TRBD2
V gene: TRBV7-2
J gene: TRBJ2-1
CDR3 protein: CASSLGERGGSNEQFF
CDR3 DNA: TGTGCCAGCAGCTTAGGGGAGCGGGGGGGCTCTAATGAGCAGTTCTTC

clone size: few
D gene: NA
V gene: TRBV29-1
J gene: TRBJ1-5
CDR3 protein: CSVVYLGTAGQHF
CDR3 DNA: TGCAGCGTTGTGTATCTAGGGACGGCGGGCCAGCATTTT

clone size: few
D gene: TRBD1
V gene: TRBV7-2
J gene: TRBJ1-2
CDR3 protein: CASSPPADRVYGYTF
CDR3 DNA: TGTGCCAGCAGCCCTCCCGCGGACAGGGTGTATGGCTACACCTTC

clone size: NA
D gene: NA
V gene: TRBV25-1
J gene: TRBJ2-5
CDR3 protein: CASSSVGLVGETQYF
CDR3 DNA: TGTGCCAGCAGTTCGGTAGGCTTGGTCGGAGAGACCCAGTACTTC

clone size: few
D gene: NA
V gene: TRBV13
J gene: TRBJ1-2
CDR3 protein: CASSLGGRSYGYTF
CDR3 DNA: TGTGCCAGCAGCTTAGGGGGTCGGAGCTATGGCTACACCTTC

clone size: NA
D gene: TRBD1
V gene: TRBV28
J gene: TRBJ1-1
CDR3 protein: CASSFPGQVNTEAFF
CDR3 DNA: TGTGCCAGCAGTTTTCCCGGACAGGTGAACACTGAAGCTTTCTTT

clone size: NA
D gene: NA
V gene: TRBV12-3/TRBV12-4
J gene: TRBJ2-1
CDR3 protein: CASRTSSYNEQFF
CDR3 DNA: TGTGCCAGCAGGACGAGCTCCTACAATGAGCAGTTCTTC

clone size: once
D gene: TRBD2
V gene: TRBV4-2
J gene: TRBJ2-3
CDR3 protein: CASSQLAGGLGGITDTQYF
CDR3 DNA: TGTGCCAGCAGCCAACTAGCGGGGGGCCTTGGGGGGATCACAGATACGCAGTATTTT

clone size: few
D gene: TRBD2
V gene: TRBV7-2
J gene: TRBJ2-3
CDR3 protein: CASSLVGGGSTDTQYF
CDR3 DNA: TGTGCCAGCAGCTTAGTGGGCGGGGGGAGCACAGATACGCAGTATTTT

clone size: NA
D gene: NA
V gene: TRBV10-3
J gene: TRBJ2-7
CDR3 protein: CAITGGYDLHEQYF
CDR3 DNA: TGTGCCATCACCGGGGGCTATGATCTCCACGAGCAGTACTTC

clone size: NA
D gene: NA
V gene: TRBV12-3/TRBV12-4
J gene: TRBJ1-5
CDR3 protein: CASSLMGPNNQPQHF
CDR3 DNA: TGTGCCAGCAGTTTAATGGGGCCGAACAATCAGCCCCAGCATTTT

clone size: NA
D gene: NA
V gene: TRBV11-3
J gene: TRBJ2-7
CDR3 protein: CASSTGLTYEQYF
CDR3 DNA: TGTGCCAGCAGCACGGGGTTAACCTACGAGCAGTACTTC

clone size: NA
D gene: NA
V gene: TRBV6-6
J gene: TRBJ1-1
CDR3 protein: CASSRYTEAFF
CDR3 DNA: TGTGCCAGCAGCCGGTACACTGAAGCTTTCTTT